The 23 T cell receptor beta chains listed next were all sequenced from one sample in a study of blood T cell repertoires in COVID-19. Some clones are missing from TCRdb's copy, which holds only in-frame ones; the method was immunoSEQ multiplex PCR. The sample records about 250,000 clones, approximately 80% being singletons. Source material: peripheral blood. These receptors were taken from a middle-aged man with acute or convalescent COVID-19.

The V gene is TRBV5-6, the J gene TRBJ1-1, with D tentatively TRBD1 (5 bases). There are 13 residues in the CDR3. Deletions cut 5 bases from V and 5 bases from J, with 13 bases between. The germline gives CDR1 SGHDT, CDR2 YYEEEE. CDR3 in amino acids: CASSLGGRTEAFF. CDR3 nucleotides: TGTGCCAGCAGTCTCGGGGGTAGGACTGAAGCTTTCTTT.

As DNA, the CDR3 is TGTGCCACCAGGAACAGGGATGACTACGAGCAGTACTTC. Translated, it gives CATRNRDDYEQYF. The genes are TRBV10-3 and TRBJ2-7; tentative D call: TRBD1 (6 bases). Germline V gene sequence: CDR1 ENHRY, CDR2 SYGVKD. V was cut by 10 bases and J by 3 bases, with 16 bases left in between. The CDR3 is made up of 13 amino acids.

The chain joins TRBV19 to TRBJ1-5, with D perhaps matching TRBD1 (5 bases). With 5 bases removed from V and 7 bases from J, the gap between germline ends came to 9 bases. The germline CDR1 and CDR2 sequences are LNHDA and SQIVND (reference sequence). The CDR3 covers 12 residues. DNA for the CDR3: TGTGCCAGTAGTTGGGGCACCCAGCCCCAGCATTTT. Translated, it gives CASSWGTQPQHF.

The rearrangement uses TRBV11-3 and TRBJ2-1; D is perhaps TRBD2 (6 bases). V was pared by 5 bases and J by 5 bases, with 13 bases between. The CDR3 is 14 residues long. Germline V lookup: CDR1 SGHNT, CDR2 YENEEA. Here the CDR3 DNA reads TGTGCCAGCAGCAGGGCGGGAACTCACAATGAGCAGTTCTTC. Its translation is CASSRAGTHNEQFF.

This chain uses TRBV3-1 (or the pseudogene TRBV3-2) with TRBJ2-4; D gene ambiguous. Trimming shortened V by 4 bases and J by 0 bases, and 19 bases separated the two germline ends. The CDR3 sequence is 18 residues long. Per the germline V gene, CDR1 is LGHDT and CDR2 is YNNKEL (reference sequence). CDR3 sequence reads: CASSRGLKEFLAKNIQYF. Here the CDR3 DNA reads TGTGCCAGCAGCCGTGGGTTAAAGGAGTTCTTAGCCAAAAACATTCAGTACTTC.

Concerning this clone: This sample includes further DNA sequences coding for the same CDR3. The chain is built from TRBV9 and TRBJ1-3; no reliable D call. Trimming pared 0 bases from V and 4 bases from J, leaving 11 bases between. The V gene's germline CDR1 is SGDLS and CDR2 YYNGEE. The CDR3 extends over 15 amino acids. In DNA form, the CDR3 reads TGTGCCAGCAGCGTAGGCCCAGGTCTGGGAAACACCATATATTTT. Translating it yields CASSVGPGLGNTIYF.

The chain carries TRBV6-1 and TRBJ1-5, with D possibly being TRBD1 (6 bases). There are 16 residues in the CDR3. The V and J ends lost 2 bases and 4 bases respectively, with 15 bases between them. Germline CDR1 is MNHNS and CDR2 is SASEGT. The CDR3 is CASSERLGAKNQPQHF. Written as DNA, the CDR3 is TGTGCCAGCAGTGAAAGACTGGGGGCAAAAAATCAGCCCCAGCATTTT.

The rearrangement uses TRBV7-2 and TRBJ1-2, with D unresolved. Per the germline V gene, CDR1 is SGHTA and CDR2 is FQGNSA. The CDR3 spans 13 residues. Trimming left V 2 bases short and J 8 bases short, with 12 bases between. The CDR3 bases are TGTGCCAGCAGCTTACCTCATACAGCAGGCTACACCTTC. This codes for CASSLPHTAGYTF.

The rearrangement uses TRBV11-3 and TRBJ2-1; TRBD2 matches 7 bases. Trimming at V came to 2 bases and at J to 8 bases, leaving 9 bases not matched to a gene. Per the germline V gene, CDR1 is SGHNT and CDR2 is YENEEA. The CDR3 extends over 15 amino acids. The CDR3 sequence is CASSLRGGSGDEQFF. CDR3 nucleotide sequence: TGTGCCAGCAGCTTAAGGGGCGGGAGTGGCGATGAGCAGTTCTTC.

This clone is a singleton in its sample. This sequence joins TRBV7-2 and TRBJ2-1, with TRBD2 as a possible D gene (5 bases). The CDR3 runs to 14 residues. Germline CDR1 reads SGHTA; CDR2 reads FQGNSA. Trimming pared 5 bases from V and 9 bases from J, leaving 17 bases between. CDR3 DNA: TGTGCCAGCAGCCCGGGGTGGGCTTACGGTGAGCAGTTCTTC. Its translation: CASSPGWAYGEQFF.

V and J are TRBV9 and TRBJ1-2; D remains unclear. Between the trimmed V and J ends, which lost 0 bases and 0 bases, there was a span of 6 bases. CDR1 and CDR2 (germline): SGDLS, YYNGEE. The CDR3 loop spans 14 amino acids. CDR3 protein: CASSVDPANYGYTF. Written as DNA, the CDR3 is TGTGCCAGCAGCGTAGATCCGGCTAACTATGGCTACACCTTC. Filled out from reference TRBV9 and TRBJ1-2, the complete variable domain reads DSGVTQTPKHLITATGQRVTLRCSPRSGDLSVYWYQQSLDQGLQFLIQYYNGEERAKGNILERFSAQQFPDLHSELNLSSLELGDSALYFCASSVDPANYGYTFGSGTRLTVV.

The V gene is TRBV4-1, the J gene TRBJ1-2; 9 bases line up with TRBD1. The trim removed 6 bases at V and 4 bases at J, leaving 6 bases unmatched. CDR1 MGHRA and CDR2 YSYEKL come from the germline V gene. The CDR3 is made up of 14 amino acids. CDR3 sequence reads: CASSGRDRVYGYTF. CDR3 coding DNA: TGCGCCAGCAGTGGCCGGGACAGGGTCTATGGCTACACCTTC.

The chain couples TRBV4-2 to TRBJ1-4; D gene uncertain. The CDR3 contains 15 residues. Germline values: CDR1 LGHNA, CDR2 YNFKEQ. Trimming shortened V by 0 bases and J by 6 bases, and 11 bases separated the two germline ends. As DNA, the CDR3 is TGTGCCAGCAGCCAAGACACGGGGATAGATGAAAAACTGTTTTTT. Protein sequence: CASSQDTGIDEKLFF.

CDR3 region: CARSCWTGTTGELFF. DNA for the CDR3: TGTGCCAGAAGCTGCTGGACAGGGACCACCGGGGAGCTGTTTTTT. The genes are TRBV27 and TRBJ2-2; 8 positions agree with TRBD1. The junction had 10 bases not matched to a gene; V was cut back by 9 bases and J by 4 bases. CDR1 and CDR2 (germline): MNHEY, SMNVEV (reference sequence). The CDR3 runs 15 residues.

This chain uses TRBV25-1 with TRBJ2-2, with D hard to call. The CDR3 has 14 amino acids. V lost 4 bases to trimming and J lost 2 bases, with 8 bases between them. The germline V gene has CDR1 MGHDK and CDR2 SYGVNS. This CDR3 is CASSGNLNTGELFF. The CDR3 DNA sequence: TGTGCCAGCAGTGGCAACCTAAACACCGGGGAGCTGTTTTTT.

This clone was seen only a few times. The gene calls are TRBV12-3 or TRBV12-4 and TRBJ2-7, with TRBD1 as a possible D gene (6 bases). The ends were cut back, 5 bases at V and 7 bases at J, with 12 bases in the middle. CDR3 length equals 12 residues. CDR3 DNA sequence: TGTGCCAGCAGTACAGGGTTCGGTGAGCAGTACTTC. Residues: CASSTGFGEQYF.

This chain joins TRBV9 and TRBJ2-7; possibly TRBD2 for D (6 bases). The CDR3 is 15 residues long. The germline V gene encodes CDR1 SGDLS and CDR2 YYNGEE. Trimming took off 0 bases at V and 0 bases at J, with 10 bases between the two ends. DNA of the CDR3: TGTGCCAGCAGCGTAGGCGGTAGCGGCTCCTACGAGCAGTACTTC. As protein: CASSVGGSGSYEQYF.

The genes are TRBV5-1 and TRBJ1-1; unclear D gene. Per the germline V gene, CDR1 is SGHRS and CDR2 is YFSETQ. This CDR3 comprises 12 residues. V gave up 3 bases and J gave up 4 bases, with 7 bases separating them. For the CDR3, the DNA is TGCGCCAGCAGCTCCGGAGGCACTGAAGCTTTCTTT. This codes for CASSSGGTEAFF. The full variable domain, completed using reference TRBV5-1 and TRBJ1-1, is KAGVTQTPRYLIKTRGQQVTLSCSPISGHRSVSWYQQTPGQGLQFLFEYFSETQRNKGNFPGRFSGRQFSNSRSEMNVSTLELGDSALYLCASSSGGTEAFFGQGTRLTVV.

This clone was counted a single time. This CDR3 is CASSYQGLGRSGELFF. The CDR3 DNA follows: TGTGCCAGCAGCTATCAGGGGCTAGGTCGCAGCGGGGAGCTGTTTTTT. V gene TRBV5-5 combines with J gene TRBJ2-2; perhaps TRBD1 as D (6 bases). In germline, CDR1 is SGHKS, CDR2 YYEKEE (reference sequence). Trimming took off 3 bases at V and 7 bases at J, with 19 bases between the two ends. This CDR3 spans 16 amino acids.

DNA of the CDR3: TGTGCCAGCAGCTTATCCTTTCAGGGGGCTGGCACCGGGGAGCTGTTTTTT. Protein sequence: CASSLSFQGAGTGELFF. The chain is built from TRBV11-2 and TRBJ2-2; the match to TRBD1 covers 8 bases. Losses at the gene ends were 2 bases for V and 4 bases for J; bases not matched to a gene: 9. CDR1 is SGHAT, CDR2 FQNNGV, per germline. CDR3 length: 17 amino acids. The full variable domain, rest sourced from reference TRBV11-2 and TRBJ2-2, is EAGVAQSPRYKIIEKRQSVAFWCNPISGHATLYWYQQILGQGPKLLIQFQNNGVVDDSQLPKDRFSAERLKGVDSTLKIQPAKLEDSAVYLCASSLSFQGAGTGELFFGEGSRLTVL.

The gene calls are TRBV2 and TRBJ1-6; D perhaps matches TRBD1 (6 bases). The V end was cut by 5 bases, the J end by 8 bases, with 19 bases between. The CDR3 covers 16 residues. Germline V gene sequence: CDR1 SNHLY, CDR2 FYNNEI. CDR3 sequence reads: CASSYPTGIGDSPLHF. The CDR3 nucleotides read TGTGCCAGCAGTTACCCTACAGGGATAGGAGATTCACCCCTCCACTTT.

CDR3 nucleotide sequence: TGTGCCTGGAGCCAGGGGGCAGGTGGAAACACCATATATTTT. This encodes CAWSQGAGGNTIYF. This rearrangement joins TRBV30 to TRBJ1-3; TRBD1 matches at 8 bases. With V trimmed by 3 bases and J by 3 bases, 4 bases remained unmatched. Germline V gene sequence: CDR1 GTSNPN, CDR2 SVGIG (reference sequence). The CDR3 spans 14 residues.

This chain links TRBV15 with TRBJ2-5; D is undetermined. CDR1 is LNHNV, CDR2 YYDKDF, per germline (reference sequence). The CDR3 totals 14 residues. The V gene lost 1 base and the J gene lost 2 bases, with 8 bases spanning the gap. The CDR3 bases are TGTGCCACCAGCAGAGGACTCACTCAAGAGACCCAGTACTTC. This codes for CATSRGLTQETQYF. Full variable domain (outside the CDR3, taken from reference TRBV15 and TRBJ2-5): DAMVIQNPRYQVTQFGKPVTLSCSQTLNHNVMYWYQQKSSQAPKLLFHYYDKDFNNEADTPDNFQSRRPNTSFCFLDIRSPGLGDTAMYLCATSRGLTQETQYFGPGTRLLVL.